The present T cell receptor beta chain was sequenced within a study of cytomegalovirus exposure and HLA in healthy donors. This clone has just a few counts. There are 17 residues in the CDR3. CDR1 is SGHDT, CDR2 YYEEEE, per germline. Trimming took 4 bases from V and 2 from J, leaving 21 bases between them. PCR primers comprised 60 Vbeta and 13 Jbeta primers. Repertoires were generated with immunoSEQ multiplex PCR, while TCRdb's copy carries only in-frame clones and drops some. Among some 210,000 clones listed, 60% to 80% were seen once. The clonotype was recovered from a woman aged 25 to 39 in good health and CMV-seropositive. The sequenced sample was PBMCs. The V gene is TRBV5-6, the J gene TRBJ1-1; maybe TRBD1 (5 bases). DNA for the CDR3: TGTGCCAGCAGCCGACGCGGGGGAAGAAGCCAAAACACTGAAGCTTTCTTT. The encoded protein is CASSRRGGRSQNTEAFF.